This note documents a single T cell receptor (beta chain) sequence. These data originate in a study of blood T cell repertoires in COVID-19. The wider study: Acute and convalescent COVID-19 samples came from the United States, Italy and Spain. In each case, the material was cDNA or gDNA derived from T cells, B-cell-depleted T cells, or PBMCs.

CDR3 length: 15 residues. In germline, CDR1 is WSHSY, CDR2 SAAADI. Trimming at V came to 5 bases and at J to 2 bases, leaving 9 bases not matched to a gene. Original processing notes: Reference gene primer amplification gave nucleated cell count estimates. Profiling relied on immunoSEQ multiplex PCR, and the TCRdb table lists in-frame clones only, not all of them. Clone size and V and J calls were adopted from that table, with D and trimming inferred from the DNA. The data contain 100,000 or so clones, around nine tenths of them singletons. The sequence derives from a man in his 60s with acute or convalescent COVID-19. The material sequenced was peripheral blood. V gene TRBV10-2 combines with J gene TRBJ2-7; 7 bases agree with TRBD1. The CDR3 reads CASSPPGQLPYEQYF. The CDR3 DNA reads as TGCGCCAGCAGTCCCCCGGGACAGTTACCCTACGAGCAGTACTTC.